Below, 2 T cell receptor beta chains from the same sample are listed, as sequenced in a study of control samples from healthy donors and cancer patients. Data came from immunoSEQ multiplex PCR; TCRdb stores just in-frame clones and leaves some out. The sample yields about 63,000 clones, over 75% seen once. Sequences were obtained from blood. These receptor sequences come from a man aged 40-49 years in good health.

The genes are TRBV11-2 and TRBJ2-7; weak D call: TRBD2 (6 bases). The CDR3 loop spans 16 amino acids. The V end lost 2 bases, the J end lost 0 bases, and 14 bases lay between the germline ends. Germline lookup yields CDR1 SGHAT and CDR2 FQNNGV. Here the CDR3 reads CASSLYIGGDSYEQYF. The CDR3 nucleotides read TGTGCCAGCAGCTTATACATCGGCGGGGACTCCTACGAGCAGTACTTC.

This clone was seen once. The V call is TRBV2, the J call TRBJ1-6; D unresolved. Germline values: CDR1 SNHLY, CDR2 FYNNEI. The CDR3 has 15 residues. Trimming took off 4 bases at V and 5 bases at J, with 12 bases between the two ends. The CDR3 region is CASSGRANNNSPLHF. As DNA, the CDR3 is TGTGCCAGCAGTGGGAGGGCGAATAATAATTCACCCCTCCACTTT. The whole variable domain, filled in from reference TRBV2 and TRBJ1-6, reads EPEVTQTPSHQVTQMGQEVILRCVPISNHLYFYWYRQILGQKVEFLVSFYNNEISEKSEIFDDQFSVERPDGSNFTLKIRSTKLEDSAMYFCASSGRANNNSPLHFGNGTRLTVT.